This record covers a single TCR beta chain. The antigen is not known. This entry is derived from a study of beta chain features in type 1 diabetes. Whole-study findings and limits: Type 1 diabetes patients had TCRB CDR3s that were shorter (moderately but significantly so) in all four CD4+ subsets.

The CDR3 is made up of 14 amino acids. Germline V gives CDR1 MDHEN, CDR2 SYDVKM. V was pared by 6 bases and J by 1 base, with 12 bases between. The sequenced template was cDNA made from the entire isolated RNA. Sequencing was performed with immunoSEQ multiplex PCR; in TCRdb, only in-frame clones are kept and a portion is missing. Among a few hundred thousand clones, 30% were seen once, and the ten largest hold 0.065%. The V call is TRBV28, the J call TRBJ2-5; a possible D gene is TRBD2 (5 bases). Sequencing was carried out using naive CD4+ T cells from blood. The receptor was isolated from a man between 18 and 35 years old in good health. In DNA, the CDR3 is TGTGCCAGCAGACTAGGACCCGCCCAAGAGACCCAGTACTTC. Its protein is CASRLGPAQETQYF.